This T cell receptor beta chain was sequenced during a study of beta chain features in type 1 diabetes. Study summary: Healthy donors and patients had similar age, gender and cell yields.

Germline CDR1 LNHDA, CDR2 SQIVND (reference sequence). V dropped 5 bases and J dropped 4; count of bases not matched to a gene: 12. CDR3 length: 18 amino acids. In regard to this clone: Its target is unknown.

What was sequenced were expressed TCRB transcripts, since all of the isolated RNA had been reverse transcribed. Sequenced by immunoSEQ multiplex PCR; TCRdb stores in-frame clones only, minus some. Of 120,000 to 150,000 clones listed, over 9.5% are singletons. General study results and limits: Shorter TCRB CDR3s, moderately but significantly so, were found in Type 1 diabetes patients in all four CD4+ subsets. Junctions at VDJ sites from type 1 diabetes patients had fewer insertions and more deletions.

The sequence derives from a man younger than 35 in good health. The chain combines TRBV19 with TRBJ1-5; TRBD1 aligns across 12 bases. The sequencing input was naive CD4+ T cells from blood. The CDR3 region is CASSEGQGAFHGNQPQHF. The CDR3 DNA reads TGTGCCAGTAGTGAGGGACAGGGGGCCTTCCATGGGAATCAGCCCCAGCATTTT.